This entry lists 2 T cell receptor beta chains sequenced from one sample in a study of OX40 agonist ivuxolimab in advanced cancers. Data came from immunoSEQ multiplex PCR; TCRdb stores just in-frame clones and leaves some out. The repertoire holds more than 45,000 clones, with more than 70% as singletons. This specimen consisted of CD4+ or CD8+ T cells sorted from blood, obtained in a trial of the OX40 agonist ivuxolimab. Receptors originate from an adult with an advanced solid tumor such as melanoma, head and neck, liver or kidney cancer.

This chain uses TRBV5-1 with TRBJ1-6, with 7 bases lining up with TRBD1. Germline loops: CDR1 SGHRS, CDR2 YFSETQ. The CDR3 runs to 15 residues. V was clipped by 1 base and J by 6 bases; unmatched bases: 4. The CDR3, as DNA: TGCGCCAGCAGCTTGTATTACAGGGGTAATTCACCCCTCCACTTT. It is translated as CASSLYYRGNSPLHF. The full variable domain, completed using reference TRBV5-1 and TRBJ1-6, is KAGVTQTPRYLIKTRGQQVTLSCSPISGHRSVSWYQQTPGQGLQFLFEYFSETQRNKGNFPGRFSGRQFSNSRSEMNVSTLELGDSALYLCASSLYYRGNSPLHFGNGTRLTVT.

The chain links TRBV15 to TRBJ2-3; possible D gene TRBD2, 5 bases. CDR3 length equals 13 residues. V lost 0 bases and J lost 8, with 9 bases in between. From germline, CDR1 is LNHNV and CDR2 YYDKDF (reference sequence). The CDR3 protein is CATSRDVEGTQYF. CDR3 sequence (DNA): TGTGCCACCAGCAGAGATGTCGAGGGTACGCAGTATTTT.